Listed below are T cell receptor beta chains from one sample, sequenced in a study of blood T cell repertoires in COVID-19. TCRdb keeps only in-frame clones here, not all; method: immunoSEQ multiplex PCR. The table lists roughly 100,000 clones, 65% to 90% of them singletons. The specimen was peripheral blood. The receptors were sampled from a man between 60 and 75 years old with acute or convalescent COVID-19. Both conserved end residues are part of each CDR3. The order of the fields is CDR3 protein, CDR3 DNA, J gene, clone size, D gene, V gene. D genes are given only for firm matches. Expanded clones are given a class, and other clones once, few, many or no size at all.

CACVWRAGRPGELFF | TGTGCCTGCGTTTGGAGGGCCGGTAGGCCCGGGGAGCTGTTTTTT | TRBJ2-2 | - | - | TRBV2
CASSLGGGGHNEQFF | TGCGCCAGCAGTCTAGGCGGGGGGGGCCACAATGAGCAGTTCTTC | TRBJ2-1 | - | TRBD2 | TRBV5-1
CAIGDRVNQPQHF | TGTGCCATCGGCGACAGGGTCAATCAGCCCCAGCATTTT | TRBJ1-5 | - | TRBD1 | TRBV28
CASSQGLVGEQYF | TGTGCCAGCAGCCAAGGTCTAGTTGGCGAGCAGTACTTC | TRBJ2-7 | - | - | TRBV3-1/TRBV3-2
CASSLAGLTYNEQFF | TGTGCCAGCAGTCTAGCGGGACTAACCTACAATGAGCAGTTCTTC | TRBJ2-1 | - | TRBD2 | TRBV6-5
CASSHSGGVETQYF | TGTGCCAGCAGCCATTCGGGGGGAGTGGAGACCCAGTACTTC | TRBJ2-5 | - | TRBD2 | TRBV5-4
CASSFTGESNTEAFF | TGTGCCAGTAGTTTCACAGGGGAATCGAACACTGAAGCTTTCTTT | TRBJ1-1 | - | TRBD1 | TRBV19
CASSQGGLGSPLHF | TGTGCCAGCAGCCAAGGGGGGCTCGGTTCACCCCTCCACTTT | TRBJ1-6 | few | - | TRBV3-1/TRBV3-2
CASSPLREGYNEQFF | TGTGCCAGCAGCCCCCTGCGGGAGGGATACAATGAGCAGTTCTTC | TRBJ2-1 | - | TRBD2 | TRBV28
CASSHSGTGEYEQYF | TGCGCCAGCAGCCATTCCGGGACAGGGGAATACGAGCAGTACTTC | TRBJ2-7 | - | TRBD1 | TRBV4-3
CASSRSGGGHGTDTQYF | TGTGCCAGCAGCAGATCTGGGGGAGGCCACGGCACAGATACGCAGTATTTT | TRBJ2-3 | - | - | TRBV7-3
CAWNTGGNQPQHF | TGTGCCTGGAATACAGGGGGGAATCAGCCCCAGCATTTT | TRBJ1-5 | - | TRBD1 | TRBV30
CASSVRIAENTGELFF | TGTGCCAGCAGCGTACGTATAGCGGAGAACACCGGGGAGCTGTTTTTT | TRBJ2-2 | - | - | TRBV9
CASRSAGGSYNEQFF | TGCGCCAGCAGATCTGCGGGAGGCTCCTACAATGAGCAGTTCTTC | TRBJ2-1 | - | TRBD2 | TRBV5-1
CASSVVSGSSYNEQFF | TGTGCCAGCAGCGTAGTCAGCGGAAGCTCCTACAATGAGCAGTTCTTC | TRBJ2-1 | - | - | TRBV9
CASSPGLLQYF | TGTGCCAGCAGCCCGGGACTCCTCCAGTACTTC | TRBJ2-7 | - | - | TRBV6-2/TRBV6-3
CASSSQGQRTEAFF | TGTGCCAGCAGCTCGCAGGGTCAAAGGACTGAAGCTTTCTTT | TRBJ1-1 | - | - | TRBV7-8
CASSTSGGFRGANVLTF | TGTGCCAGCAGTACTAGCGGGGGGTTTCGAGGGGCCAACGTCCTGACTTTC | TRBJ2-6 | - | TRBD2 | TRBV3-1/TRBV3-2
CASSLNRGSGEQYF | TGTGCCAGCAGCTTAAATAGGGGTTCTGGTGAGCAGTACTTC | TRBJ2-7 | - | - | TRBV7-3
CASRKAGVSYEQYF | TGTGCCAGCAGGAAAGCGGGTGTCTCCTACGAGCAGTACTTC | TRBJ2-7 | - | - | TRBV7-2
CASSSEVLSTEAFF | TGTGCCAGCAGTTCGGAGGTCCTTAGTACTGAAGCTTTCTTT | TRBJ1-1 | - | - | TRBV6-5
CAISERGDSYNEQFF | TGTGCCATCAGTGAAAGGGGCGACTCCTACAATGAGCAGTTCTTC | TRBJ2-1 | - | - | TRBV10-3
CASSPFARPGNTEAFF | TGTGCCAGCTCACCTTTCGCCAGGCCAGGGAACACTGAAGCTTTCTTT | TRBJ1-1 | - | - | TRBV18
CASSLNQGMPNEQFF | TGTGCCAGCAGCTTAAATCAGGGTATGCCCAATGAGCAGTTCTTC | TRBJ2-1 | - | - | TRBV7-6
CASSEAQDRAGNTIYF | TGTGCCAGCAGTGAAGCGCAGGACAGGGCTGGAAACACCATATATTTT | TRBJ1-3 | - | TRBD1 | TRBV2
CASSQLGLAGGTFANTGELFF | TGTGCCAGCAGCCAACTCGGACTAGCGGGGGGAACGTTCGCGAACACCGGGGAGCTGTTTTTT | TRBJ2-2 | - | TRBD2 | TRBV3-1/TRBV3-2
CASSENFSGNTIYF | TGTGCCAGCAGTGAAAACTTCTCTGGAAACACCATATATTTT | TRBJ1-3 | - | - | TRBV2
CASSLDLTGGGYTF | TGTGCCAGCAGCTTGGACCTGACAGGGGGTGGCTACACCTTC | TRBJ1-2 | once | TRBD1 | TRBV5-6
CASRRGDQPQHF | TGTGCCAGCAGGCGGGGTGATCAGCCCCAGCATTTT | TRBJ1-5 | - | - | TRBV27
CASRTPQTPNEKLFF | TGTGCCAGCCGGACACCTCAGACTCCGAATGAAAAACTGTTTTTT | TRBJ1-4 | - | - | TRBV19
CASSFLWGVGRNNEQFF | TGTGCCAGCAGCTTTTTGTGGGGCGTCGGACGAAACAATGAGCAGTTCTTC | TRBJ2-1 | - | - | TRBV7-9
CASARQSNQPQHF | TGTGCCAGCGCCAGACAATCCAATCAGCCCCAGCATTTT | TRBJ1-5 | - | - | TRBV7-2
CASSEVGGTANTEAFF | TGTGCCAGCAGTGAAGTGGGGGGAACGGCGAACACTGAAGCTTTCTTT | TRBJ1-1 | - | - | TRBV2
CASSTLGGLGNEQFF | TGTGCCAGTAGTACCTTGGGGGGGTTGGGCAATGAGCAGTTCTTC | TRBJ2-1 | - | TRBD2 | TRBV19
CASSPTGSYNSPLHF | TGTGCCAGCAGTCCTACCGGCTCCTATAATTCACCCCTCCACTTT | TRBJ1-6 | - | - | TRBV2
CASSQDVRGLTGELFF | TGTGCCAGCAGCCAAGATGTCAGGGGGCTCACCGGGGAGCTGTTTTTT | TRBJ2-2 | - | TRBD1 | TRBV3-1/TRBV3-2
CASSLRQGSGTIYF | TGTGCCAGCAGTTTACGACAGGGGAGCGGCACCATATATTTT | TRBJ1-3 | - | TRBD1 | TRBV27
CASSIQEGHYGYTF | TGTGCCAGTAGTATCCAGGAGGGCCACTATGGCTACACCTTC | TRBJ1-2 | - | - | TRBV19
CASSWDPQGEQYF | TGTGCCAGCAGCTGGGATCCCCAGGGTGAGCAGTACTTC | TRBJ2-7 | - | - | TRBV11-3
CASSSKLTSGGTDTQYF | TGTGCCAGCAGCTCCAAGCTGACTAGCGGGGGGACAGATACGCAGTATTTT | TRBJ2-3 | - | TRBD2 | TRBV7-3
CASSFLAGGQSEQYF | TGTGCCAGCAGCTTCTTAGCGGGGGGGCAGAGCGAGCAGTACTTC | TRBJ2-7 | - | TRBD2 | TRBV11-3
CSSIKGTSGVGNEQFF | TGCAGCTCCATTAAGGGGACAAGCGGGGTAGGCAATGAGCAGTTCTTC | TRBJ2-1 | - | - | TRBV29-1
CAISEPRQGSSAFF | TGTGCCATCAGTGAGCCGCGACAGGGCTCTTCAGCTTTCTTT | TRBJ1-1 | - | TRBD1 | TRBV10-3
CASSLATLTDTQYF | TGCGCCAGCAGCTTGGCCACTCTCACAGATACGCAGTATTTT | TRBJ2-3 | - | - | TRBV5-1
CAWSIGAGGYGYTF | TGTGCCTGGAGTATTGGGGCAGGGGGCTATGGCTACACCTTC | TRBJ1-2 | - | TRBD1 | TRBV30
CASSPTGLAGDTQYF | TGTGCCAGCTCTCCCACGGGACTAGCGGGAGATACGCAGTATTTT | TRBJ2-3 | - | TRBD2 | TRBV18
CASSIRVTSGRANEQFF | TGTGCCAGTAGTATTCGGGTGACTAGCGGGAGGGCCAATGAGCAGTTCTTC | TRBJ2-1 | - | TRBD2 | TRBV19
CASSLLVGAGNEQFF | TGCGCCAGCAGCTTGTTGGTGGGAGCGGGTAATGAGCAGTTCTTC | TRBJ2-1 | once | - | TRBV5-1
CASSLRDREGGYTF | TGTGCCAGCAGTCTACGGGACAGGGAGGGAGGCTACACCTTC | TRBJ1-2 | - | TRBD1 | TRBV7-9
CASSLTGGNQPQHF | TGTGCCAGCTCACTCACAGGGGGCAATCAGCCCCAGCATTTT | TRBJ1-5 | - | TRBD1 | TRBV18
CASSYSFGINQPQHF | TGTGCCAGCAGTTACTCGTTCGGGATCAATCAGCCCCAGCATTTT | TRBJ1-5 | - | - | TRBV6-5